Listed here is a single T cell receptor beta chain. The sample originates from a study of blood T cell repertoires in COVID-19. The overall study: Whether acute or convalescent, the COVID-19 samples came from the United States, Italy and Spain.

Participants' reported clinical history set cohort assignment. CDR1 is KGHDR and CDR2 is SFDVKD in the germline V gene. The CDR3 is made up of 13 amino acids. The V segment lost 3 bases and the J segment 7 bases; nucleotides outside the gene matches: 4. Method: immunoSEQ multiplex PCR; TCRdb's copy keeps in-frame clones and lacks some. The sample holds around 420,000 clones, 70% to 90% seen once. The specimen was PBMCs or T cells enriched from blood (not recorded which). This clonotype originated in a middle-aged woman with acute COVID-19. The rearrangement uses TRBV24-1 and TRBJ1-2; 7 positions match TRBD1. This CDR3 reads CATSDPTGFGYTF. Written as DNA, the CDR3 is TGTGCCACCAGTGATCCGACAGGGTTTGGCTACACCTTC.